The clone carrying this T cell receptor beta chain turned up a few times. Its antigen is unknown. The data belong to a study of identical twins. Notes on the study in general: Cord blood's abundant beta clonotypes had fewer insertions, unlike memory repertoires. Researchers reported weaker excess twin sharing in beta out-of-frame sequences.

Template switching added a universal primer site; cDNA carried unique molecular identifiers. TCRdb re-analysed the 5' RACE reads in MiXCR, keeping a single row per CDR3 protein. Counted here are some 590,000 distinct CDR3 sequences, more than 9% occurring once; the ten biggest clones make up under 3.5%. Every donor was a healthy Caucasian. The CDR3 length is 16 residues. Per the germline V gene, CDR1 is SGDLS and CDR2 is YYNGEE. V trimming: 2 bases; J trimming: 6 bases; junction bases outside the gene matches: 10. These sequences were also reported in another study, on yellow fever vaccine responses in identical twins.

This sequence originates from a woman aged 18-30 years in good health. The sequenced sample consisted of PBMCs. This sequence joins TRBV9 and TRBJ2-3; TRBD2 matches 9 bases. The CDR3 is CASSVRGGASSDTQYF. DNA of the CDR3: TGTGCCAGCAGCGTGCGCGGGGGGGCATCATCGGATACGCAGTATTTT.